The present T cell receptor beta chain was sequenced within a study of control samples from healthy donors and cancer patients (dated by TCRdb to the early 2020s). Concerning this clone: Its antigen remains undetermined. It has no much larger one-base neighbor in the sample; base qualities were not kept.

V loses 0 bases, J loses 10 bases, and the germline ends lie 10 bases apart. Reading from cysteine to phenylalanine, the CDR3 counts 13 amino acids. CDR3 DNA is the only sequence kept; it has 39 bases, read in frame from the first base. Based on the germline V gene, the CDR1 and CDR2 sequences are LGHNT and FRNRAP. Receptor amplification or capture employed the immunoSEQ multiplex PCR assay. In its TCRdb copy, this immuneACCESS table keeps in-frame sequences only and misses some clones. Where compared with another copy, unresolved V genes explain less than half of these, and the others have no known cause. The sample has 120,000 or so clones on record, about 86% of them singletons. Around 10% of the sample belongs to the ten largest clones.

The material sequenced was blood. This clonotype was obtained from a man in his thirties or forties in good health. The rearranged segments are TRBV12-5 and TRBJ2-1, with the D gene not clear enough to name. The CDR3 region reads CASGLVLGWEQFF. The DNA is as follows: TGTGCTAGTGGTTTGGTACTGGGTTGGGAGCAGTTCTTC.